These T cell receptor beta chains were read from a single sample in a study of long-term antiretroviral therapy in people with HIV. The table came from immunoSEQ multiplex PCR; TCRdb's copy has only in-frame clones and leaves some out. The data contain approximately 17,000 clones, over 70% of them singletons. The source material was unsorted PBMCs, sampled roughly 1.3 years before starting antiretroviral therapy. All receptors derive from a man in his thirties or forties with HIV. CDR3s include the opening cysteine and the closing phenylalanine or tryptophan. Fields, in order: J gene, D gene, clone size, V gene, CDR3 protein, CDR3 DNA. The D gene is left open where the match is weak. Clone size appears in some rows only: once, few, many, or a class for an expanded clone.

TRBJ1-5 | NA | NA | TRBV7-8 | CASSLAVPGGISNQPQHF | TGTGCCAGCAGCTTAGCGGTCCCGGGGGGGATAAGCAATCAGCCCCAGCATTTT
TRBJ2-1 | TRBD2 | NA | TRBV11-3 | CASSFGGGTYNEQFF | TGTGCCAGCAGCTTTGGCGGGGGAACCTACAATGAGCAGTTCTTC
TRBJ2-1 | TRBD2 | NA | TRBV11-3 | CASSFSGGSYNEQFF | TGTGCCAGCAGCTTCAGCGGGGGTTCCTACAATGAGCAGTTCTTC
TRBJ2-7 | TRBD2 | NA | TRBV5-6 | CASSLVLPTSGSYEQYF | TGTGCCAGCAGCTTGGTTCTGCCAACTAGCGGGAGCTACGAGCAGTACTTC
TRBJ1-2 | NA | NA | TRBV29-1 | CSVEAVYGYTF | TGCAGCGTTGAAGCCGTTTATGGCTACACCTTC
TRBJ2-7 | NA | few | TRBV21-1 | CASSNRVYEQYF | TGTGCCAGCAGCAACAGGGTTTACGAGCAGTACTTC
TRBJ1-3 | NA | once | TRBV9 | CASSGDRVGNTIYF | TGTGCCAGCAGCGGGGATAGGGTTGGAAACACCATATATTTT
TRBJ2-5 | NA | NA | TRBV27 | CASSFLAEETQYF | TGTGCCAGCAGTTTCCTGGCGGAAGAGACCCAGTACTTC
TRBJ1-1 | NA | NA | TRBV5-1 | CASSPGEDTEAFF | TGCGCCAGCAGCCCCGGCGAGGACACTGAAGCTTTCTTT
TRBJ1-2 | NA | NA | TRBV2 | CASSPSGGNYGYTF | TGTGCCAGCAGCCCCAGCGGGGGAAACTATGGCTACACCTTC
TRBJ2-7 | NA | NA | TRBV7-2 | CASSLSFEGAQYF | TGTGCCAGCAGCTTATCCTTTGAGGGCGCGCAGTACTTC
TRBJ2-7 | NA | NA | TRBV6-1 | CASSVRHSQHSYEQYF | TGTGCCAGCAGTGTACGACATTCTCAACATTCCTACGAGCAGTACTTC
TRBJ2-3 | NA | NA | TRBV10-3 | CAILAGVADTQYF | TGTGCCATCCTGGCAGGGGTGGCAGATACGCAGTATTTT
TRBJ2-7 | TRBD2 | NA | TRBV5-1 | CASSLTTSGSYEQYF | TGCGCCAGCAGCTTGACGACTAGCGGGAGCTACGAGCAGTACTTC
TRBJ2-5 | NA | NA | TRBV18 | CASSPGVVETQYF | TGTGCCAGCTCACCAGGGGTGGTGGAGACCCAGTACTTC
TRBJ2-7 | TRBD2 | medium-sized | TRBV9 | CASSAGDYSYEQYF | TGTGCCAGCAGCGCGGGGGACTACTCCTACGAGCAGTACTTC
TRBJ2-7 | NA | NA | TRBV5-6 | CASSFGDGSPNF | NA
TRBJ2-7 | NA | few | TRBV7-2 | CASSLGGGPADEQYF | TGTGCCAGCAGCTTAGGTGGGGGACCCGCGGACGAGCAGTACTTC
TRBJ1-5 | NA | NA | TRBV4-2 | CASSQAWDRGNQPQHF | TGTGCCAGCAGCCAAGCGTGGGATAGGGGCAATCAGCCCCAGCATTTT
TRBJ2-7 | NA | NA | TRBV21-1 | CASSPKFEPLTGTGPPYEQYF | TGTGCCAGCAGCCCAAAATTCGAACCCCTAACCGGGACAGGGCCACCCTACGAGCAGTACTTC
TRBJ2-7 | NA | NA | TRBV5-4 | CASSLEGRGSDEQYF | TGTGCCAGCAGCTTGGAAGGCAGGGGATCGGACGAGCAGTACTTC
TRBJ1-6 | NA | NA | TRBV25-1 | CASSEYFSPLHF | TGTGCCAGCAGTGAATATTTCTCACCCCTCCACTTT
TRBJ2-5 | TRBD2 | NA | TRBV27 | CASSLVAGEETQYF | TGTGCCAGCAGTTTAGTAGCGGGAGAAGAGACCCAGTACTTC
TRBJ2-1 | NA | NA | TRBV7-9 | CASGLEQFF | TGTGCCAGCGGTCTGGAGCAGTTCTTC
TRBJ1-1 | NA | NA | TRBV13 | CASSYRTNTEAFF | TGTGCCAGCAGCTATCGGACAAACACTGAAGCTTTCTTT
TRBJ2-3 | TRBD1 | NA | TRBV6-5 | CASSPGQSTDTQYF | TGTGCCAGCAGTCCGGGACAGAGCACAGATACGCAGTATTTT
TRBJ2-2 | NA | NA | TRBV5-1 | CASSKQGGTGELFF | TGCGCCAGCAGCAAACAGGGCGGGACCGGGGAGCTGTTTTTT
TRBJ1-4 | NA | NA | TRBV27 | CASSPVDAATAEKLFF | TGTGCCAGCAGTCCCGTGGACGCCGCGACAGCTGAAAAACTGTTTTTT
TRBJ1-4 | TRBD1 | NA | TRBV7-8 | CASSLGTGGNEKLFF | TGTGCCAGCAGCTTAGGTACAGGGGGCAATGAAAAACTGTTTTTT
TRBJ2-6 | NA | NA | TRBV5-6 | CASSLVEGAPGANVLTF | TGTGCCAGCAGCCTGGTGGAGGGGGCGCCTGGGGCCAACGTCCTGACTTTC
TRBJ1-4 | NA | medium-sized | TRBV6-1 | CASRALQGGDEKLFF | TGTGCCAGCCGAGCATTACAGGGCGGTGATGAAAAACTGTTTTTT
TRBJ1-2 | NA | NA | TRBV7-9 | CASSLAGDPNYGYTF | TGTGCCAGCAGCTTAGCGGGGGACCCTAACTATGGCTACACCTTC
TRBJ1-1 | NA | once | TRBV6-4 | CASRPANERKAFF | TGTGCCAGCAGACCAGCTAACGAAAGAAAAGCTTTCTTT
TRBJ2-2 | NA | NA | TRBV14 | CASSVTPAGELFF | TGTGCCAGCAGCGTAACCCCCGCCGGGGAGCTGTTTTTT
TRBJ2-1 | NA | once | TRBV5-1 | CASRGVSSYNEQFF | TGCGCCAGCCGGGGCGTTAGCTCCTACAATGAGCAGTTCTTC
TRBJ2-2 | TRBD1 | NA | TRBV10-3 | CANSRDRGPGELFF | TGTGCCAACTCCCGGGACAGGGGACCCGGGGAGCTGTTTTTT
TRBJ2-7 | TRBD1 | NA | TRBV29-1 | CSATGTDTYEQYF | TGCAGCGCAACCGGGACAGATACCTACGAGCAGTACTTC
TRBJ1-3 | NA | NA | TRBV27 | CASSRGGVGNTIYF | TGTGCCAGCAGCAGAGGGGGTGTTGGAAACACCATATATTTT
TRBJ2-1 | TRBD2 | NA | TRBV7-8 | CASSLASGGAHNEQFF | TGTGCCAGCAGCTTAGCTAGCGGGGGGGCTCACAATGAGCAGTTCTTC
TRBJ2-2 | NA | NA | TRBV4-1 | CASSQSGAGAGELFF | TGCGCCAGCAGCCAATCCGGCGCAGGGGCCGGGGAGCTGTTTTTT
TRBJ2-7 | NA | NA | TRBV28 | CASSLVSSSYEQYF | TGTGCCAGCAGTTTGGTCAGCAGCTCCTACGAGCAGTACTTC
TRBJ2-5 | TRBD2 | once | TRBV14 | CASRPSGGSKETQYF | TGTGCCAGCAGGCCCTCGGGAGGGTCTAAGGAGACCCAGTACTTC
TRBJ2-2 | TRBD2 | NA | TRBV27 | CASSLLAGVDGELFF | TGTGCCAGCAGCCTCCTAGCGGGAGTGGACGGGGAGCTGTTTTTT
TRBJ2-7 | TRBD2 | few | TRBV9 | CASSASSGSVYEQYF | TGTGCCAGCAGCGCATCTAGCGGGAGTGTTTACGAGCAGTACTTC
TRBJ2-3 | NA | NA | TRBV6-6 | CATQYGGMSSTDTQYF | TGTGCCACCCAATACGGGGGAATGTCTAGCACAGATACGCAGTATTTT
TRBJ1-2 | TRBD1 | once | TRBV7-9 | CASSSLQGGGYTF | TGTGCCAGCAGCTCCCTGCAGGGGGGTGGCTACACCTTC
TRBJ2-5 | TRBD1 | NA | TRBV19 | CASSGTGGAETQYF | TGTGCCAGTAGTGGGACAGGCGGTGCGGAGACCCAGTACTTC
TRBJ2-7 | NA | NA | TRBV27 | CASTTGSYEQYF | TGTGCCAGCACCACAGGGAGCTACGAGCAGTACTTC
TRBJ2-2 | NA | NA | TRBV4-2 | CASSPIGEGVNTGELFF | TGTGCCAGCAGCCCCATAGGGGAAGGGGTCAACACCGGGGAGCTGTTTTTT
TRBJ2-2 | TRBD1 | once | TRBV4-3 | CASSQGTGSNTGELFF | TGCGCCAGCAGCCAAGGGACAGGCTCAAACACCGGGGAGCTGTTTTTT
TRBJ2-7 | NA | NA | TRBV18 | CASSPREGEGQYF | TGTGCCAGCTCACCCCGCGAGGGCGAAGGGCAGTACTTC
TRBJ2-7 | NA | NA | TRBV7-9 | CASSFDQHSYEQYF | TGTGCCAGCAGCTTCGATCAGCACTCCTACGAGCAGTACTTC
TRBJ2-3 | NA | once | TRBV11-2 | CASSPQPTRDTQYF | TGTGCCAGCAGCCCACAACCTACCCGAGATACGCAGTATTTT
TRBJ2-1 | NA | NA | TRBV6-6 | CASSYSYNEQFF | TGTGCCAGCAGCTATTCCTACAATGAGCAGTTCTTC
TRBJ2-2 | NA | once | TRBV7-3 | CASSLQGSTGELFF | TGTGCCAGCAGCTTACAGGGAAGCACCGGGGAGCTGTTTTTT
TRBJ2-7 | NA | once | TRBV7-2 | CASSLDRTYPTEQYF | TGTGCCAGCAGCTTAGATAGGACATATCCTACGGAGCAGTACTTC
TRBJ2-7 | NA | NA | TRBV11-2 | CASSPDESNEQYF | TGTGCCAGCAGCCCCGATGAGAGCAACGAGCAGTACTTC
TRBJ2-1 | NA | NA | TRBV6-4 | CASSVIAAGSSYNEQFF | TGTGCCAGCAGTGTAATAGCGGCTGGTAGCTCCTACAATGAGCAGTTCTTC
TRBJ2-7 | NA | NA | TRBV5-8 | CASSITQGPYF | TGTGCCAGCAGTATAACACAGGGTCCGTACTTC